This TCR beta chain came from a study of blood T cell repertoires in COVID-19. The CDR3 has 16 residues. The V gene's germline CDR1 is SGDLS and CDR2 YYNGEE. J was trimmed by 4 bases and V by 3 bases; bases with no gene match: 6. Libraries were prepared by immunoSEQ multiplex PCR; TCRdb keeps only in-frame clonotypes and omits some of them. The table records about 130,000 clones, about four fifths of them present only once. The study recruited people aged about 18 to 95 years across about two dozen US areas. The chain carries TRBV9 and TRBJ2-3; 12 bases agree with TRBD2. The sequence was collected from a man aged 25-45 years who had recovered from COVID-19. Sample: PBMCs or T cells enriched from blood (not recorded which). CDR3 loop: CASSAGLAGVADTQYF. CDR3 in DNA: TGTGCCAGCAGCGCGGGACTAGCGGGCGTGGCAGATACGCAGTATTTT.